The entry that follows covers one TCR beta chain sequence. This specimen comes from a study of blood T cell repertoires in COVID-19. Background on the study: In each case, the material was cDNA or gDNA derived from T cells, B-cell-depleted T cells, or PBMCs.

As originally analysed: Reference gene primers were amplified, and this amplification served to estimate nucleated cell counts. Using immunoSEQ multiplex PCR, the repertoire was profiled, and TCRdb retains in-frame clones only, with some absent. The V and J calls and clone size are taken from that table; D and trimming were inferred from the DNA. The table has approximately 100,000 clones, around 87% seen once. The length of the CDR3 is 17 residues. Unmatched junction bases numbered 14, after V lost 4 bases and J lost 4 bases. CDR1 and CDR2 (germline): SGHRS, YFSETQ. This TCR came from a woman aged 30 to 39 with acute or convalescent COVID-19. Material: peripheral blood. This sequence joins TRBV5-1 and TRBJ2-3, with TRBD1 matching over 8 bases. The CDR3 loop is CASSPTSGGFRADTQYF. CDR3 DNA: TGCGCCAGCAGCCCCACCTCAGGGGGCTTCCGGGCAGATACGCAGTATTTT.